This paragraph reports one TCR beta chain. The CDR3 extends over 14 amino acids. The V end was cut by 4 bases, the J end by 1 base, with 10 bases between. The germline CDR1 and CDR2 sequences are MNHEY and SMNVEV (reference sequence). The record originates from a study of T cell changes during pregnancy in multiple sclerosis. Assay: immunoSEQ multiplex PCR; the TCRdb copy retains only in-frame clones and omits some. The repertoire includes roughly 75,000 clones, roughly 90% of them detected once, and 1.5% to 2% sits in the top ten. The chain employs TRBV27 and TRBJ1-1, with D unresolved. The sample was peripheral blood, taken before pregnancy. This receptor was identified in a female donor with multiple sclerosis, enrolled in a pregnancy study. The CDR3 DNA follows: TGTGCCAGCAGTTCCCCAGGCGCGAACACTGAAGCTTTCTTT. Protein: CASSSPGANTEAFF.